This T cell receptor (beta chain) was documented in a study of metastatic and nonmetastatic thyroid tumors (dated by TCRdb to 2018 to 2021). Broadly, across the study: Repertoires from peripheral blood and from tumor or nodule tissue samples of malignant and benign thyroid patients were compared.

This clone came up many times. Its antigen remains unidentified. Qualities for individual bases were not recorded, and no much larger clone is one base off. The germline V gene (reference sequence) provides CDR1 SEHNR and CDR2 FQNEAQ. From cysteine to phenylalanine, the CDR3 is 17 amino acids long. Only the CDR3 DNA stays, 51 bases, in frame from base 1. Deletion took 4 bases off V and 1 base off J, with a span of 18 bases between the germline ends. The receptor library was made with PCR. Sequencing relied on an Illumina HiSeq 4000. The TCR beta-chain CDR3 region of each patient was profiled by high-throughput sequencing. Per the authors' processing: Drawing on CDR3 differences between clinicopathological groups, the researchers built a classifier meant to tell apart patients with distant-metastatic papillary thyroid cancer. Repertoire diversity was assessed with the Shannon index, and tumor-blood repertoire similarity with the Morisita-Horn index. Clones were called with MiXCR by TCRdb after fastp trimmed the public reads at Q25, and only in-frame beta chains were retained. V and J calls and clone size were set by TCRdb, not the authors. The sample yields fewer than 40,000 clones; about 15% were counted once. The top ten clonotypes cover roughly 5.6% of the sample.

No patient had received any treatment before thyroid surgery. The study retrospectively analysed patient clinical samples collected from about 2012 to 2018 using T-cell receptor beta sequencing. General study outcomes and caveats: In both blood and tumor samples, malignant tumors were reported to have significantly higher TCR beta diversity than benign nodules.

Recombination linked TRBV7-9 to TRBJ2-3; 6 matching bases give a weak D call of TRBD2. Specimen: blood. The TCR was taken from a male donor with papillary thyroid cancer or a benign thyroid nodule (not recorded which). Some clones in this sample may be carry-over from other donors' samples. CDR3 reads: CASSSPGDLAGTDTQYF. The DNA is TGTGCCAGCAGCTCACCGGGAGATCTGGCGGGCACAGATACGCAGTATTTT. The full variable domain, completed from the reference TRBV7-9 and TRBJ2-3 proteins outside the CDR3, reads DTGVSQNPRHKITKRGQNVTFRCDPISEHNRLYWYRQTLGQGPEFLTYFQNEAQLEKSRLLSDRFSAERPKGSFSTLEIQRTEQGDSAMYLCASSSPGDLAGTDTQYFGPGTRLTVL.